This T cell receptor beta chain was captured in a study of spatial heterogeneity in lung cancer. Study summary: A consistent excess of beta-chain over alpha-chain sequences was detected.

Specified time point: sample taken at primary tumor resection. The donor group consisted of around 77 patients who had untreated, early-stage non-small cell lung cancer. Tumor, nontumor lung or frozen PBMC supplied whole RNA that was sequenced unsorted. Each CDR3 protein is one row after TCRdb ran MiXCR on the 5' RACE reads. The sample has 40,000 to 50,000 distinct CDR3 sequences, roughly 13% seen once. This CDR3 contains 16 residues. The germline V gene encodes CDR1 SGHTA and CDR2 FQGNSA. V was pared by 5 bases and J by 1 base, with 9 bases of the junction left unmatched. The chain combines TRBV7-2 with TRBJ2-7; 9 bases fit TRBD2. The sequence came from a male donor with early-stage non-small cell lung cancer. This specimen was PBMCs, taken at surgery. The DNA of the CDR3 is TGTGCCAGCAGCCCCCAGATAGCGGGAGCGTCCTACGAGCAGTACTTC. The encoded protein is CASSPQIAGASYEQYF.